This T cell receptor (beta chain) was obtained from a study of post-analysis software for immune sequencing data (dated by TCRdb to between 2014 and 2017). The study in broad terms: The recorded disease courses included relapsing-remitting, secondary progressive and progressive-relapsing multiple sclerosis, and some patients had no subtype annotation. The patient repertoires were compared against about a dozen previously published healthy control repertoires obtained from donors aged 6 to 25 years. A subset of samples was prepared in parallel using single-end sample barcoding, then pooled and co-amplified after Illumina adapter ligation.

Preparation of the library involved PCR. The data were produced on an Illumina HiSeq 2500. To reduce PCR and sequencing biases, unique molecular identifiers were built into the TCR beta cDNA libraries. About 500,000 cDNA molecules were obtained for every 1 to 10 million input T cells, so each molecule roughly corresponded to one T cell. Patient libraries were prepared and sequenced with the same protocol used for the earlier healthy control dataset. Samples belonging to the same batch were prepared together, multiplexed and sequenced on a shared HiSeq lane. The authors processed their data as follows. Raw barcoded reads were processed with MIGEC, and single-read molecular identifier groups were discarded before consensus assembly and CDR3 extraction. Clonotype tables were post-analysed with VDJtools, and diversity was normalized by down-sampling all datasets to the smallest sample size. In repertoire overlap clustering, CDR3 amino acid sequences, but not nucleotide sequences, were matched to correct batch-related cross-sample contamination. Using fastp trimming at Q25 and MiXCR clonotype assembly, TCRdb reanalyzed the public sequencing data and kept in-frame beta chains. Identical CDR3 proteins give one entry, which carries the most common genes and DNA. It is TCRdb's table, rather than the study itself, that gives the V and J calls and clone size. For this sample there are roughly 730,000 distinct CDR3 sequences; less than 35% appear just once. Around 0.55% of the sample comes from the top ten.

This clonotype was counted a few times. What antigen it recognizes has not been identified. Per-base qualities were not stored, and no clone one base away is much larger. Its CDR3 holds 14 amino acids, cysteine through phenylalanine. Only the CDR3 portion is preserved as DNA: 42 bases, with reading frame beginning at the first base. The germline V gene encodes CDR1 MNHNS and CDR2 SASEGT. Deletion took 3 bases off V and 5 bases off J, with a span of 11 bases between the germline ends. To demonstrate the VDJtools post-analysis software, the study profiled TCR beta repertoires from the peripheral blood of some 13 young patients with multiple sclerosis. The multiple sclerosis patients were children and adolescents between about 6 and 16 years of age. Broader findings and caveats from the paper: The multiple sclerosis patient group was slightly younger than the control group. When samples were clustered directly using the F measure, samples prepared in the same batch co-clustered strongly, which prompted a batch-effect correction. Significantly lower normalized Chao1 diversity was found in multiple sclerosis patients than in controls, suggesting substantial peripheral T-cell clonal expansion. Significantly higher frequencies in patients than in controls were found for several TRBV segments, including TRBV5-6, TRBV5-1 and TRBV20-1.

This sequence uses TRBV6-1 and TRBJ2-1; the D gene is perhaps TRBD1, on 5 matching bases. This clonotype originated in a girl aged 5 to 17 with multiple sclerosis. What was sequenced was blood. For the CDR3, the sequence is CASSDYATDNEQFF. In nucleotides, the sequence is TGTGCCAGCAGTGATTATGCGACAGACAATGAGCAGTTCTTC.